This TCR beta chain was documented in a study of T cell responses to AZD1222 COVID-19 vaccine (dated by TCRdb to 2020 to 2022). The study in broad terms: AZD1222 recipients with second doses at about 4 weeks or about 12 weeks were pooled, because spike-specific TCR depth and breadth did not differ between schedules. TCR sequencing was performed for 230 to 250 trial participants, of whom about 200 were given two doses of AZD1222 and approximately 25 were given two doses of MenACWY control vaccine. Trial participants were enrolled by age into subgroups of 18-55, 56-69 and 70-plus years, and roughly 150, 30 and 60 TCR-sequenced participants, respectively, were included in these subgroups.

CDR3 length: 13 amino acids, cysteine to phenylalanine. This entry keeps only the CDR3 DNA: 39 bases, framed from base 1. Taken from the germline V gene (reference sequence), the CDR1 and CDR2 loops are MNHNY and SVGAGI. V lost 0 bases and J lost 8 bases; the stretch between them is 7 bases long. The time point label for this specimen denotes: baseline before first vaccination. Vaccinee samples came from UK trials COV001 and COV002, including a single-blind randomized controlled phase 2/3 trial of AZD1222 (ChAdOx1 nCoV-19) in healthy adults. For TCRbeta chain sequencing, PBMC samples from trial participants were taken at day 0 and at day 28 after the second dose. The CDR3 regions of human TCRbeta chains were analyzed by immunosequencing. The paper's processing steps were these. Repertoire TCRs were checked for matches against a reference library of SARS-CoV-2-specific TCRs that had been generated using the MIRA antigen-specificity platform. Breadth meant the fraction of unique TCRs that were SARS-CoV-2-associated, whereas depth meant the fraction of total T cells that were SARS-CoV-2-associated. Using the MIRA data, each spike-specific TCR was assigned both to the spike region to which the TCR was reactive and to a CD4 or CD8 class. Log10-transformed breadth and depth values were compared by one-way ANOVA with Sidak's multiple comparisons tests. The table comes from immuneACCESS by way of TCRdb, which keeps in-frame sequences with V and J called. Part of the clones is missing from these tables; in studies checked, under half for an unresolved V gene and the rest for unknown reasons. V and J calls and clone size are those listed in that table; D and trimming were worked out from the DNA. The sample has some 200,000 clones on record, almost 95% of them singletons. In total, the top ten clones hold about 10% of the sample.

The research as a whole found: After two AZD1222 doses, both the breadth and the depth of spike-specific TCRs were significantly higher than at day 0 and than in MenACWY recipients. The 56-69-year group was small, and its depth increase did not reach significance, likely because of low power. Conclusions about previously exposed vaccinees are limited, since just five or six AZD1222 recipients were seropositive for SARS-CoV-2 at baseline. Reportedly, close to half of the unique spike-specific TCRs recognized epitopes lying outside the regions that are mutated in the B.1.351 and B.1.1.7 variants. The vaccine-associated CD4 TCRs covered the entire spike protein, and the dominant responses fell in regions 160-218 and 743-854. Participants were mostly white British and included more females than males, and it was suggested by the authors that clonal diversity may have been underestimated. Because no day 14 peak-response samples were available, repertoires were characterized only after the peak T cell response.

A note on this clone: Which antigen it targets is not known. No much larger clone exists at a distance of one base, and base qualities are not known.

Specimen: peripheral blood, collected on day 0 of AZD1222 vaccination. This sequence uses TRBV6-6 and TRBJ1-4; tentative D gene TRBD1, with 5 bases matching. This receptor was taken from an adult in good health. For the CDR3, the sequence is CASSYSRDEKLFF. The nucleotides read TGTGCCAGCAGTTACTCACGGGACGAAAAACTGTTTTTT.